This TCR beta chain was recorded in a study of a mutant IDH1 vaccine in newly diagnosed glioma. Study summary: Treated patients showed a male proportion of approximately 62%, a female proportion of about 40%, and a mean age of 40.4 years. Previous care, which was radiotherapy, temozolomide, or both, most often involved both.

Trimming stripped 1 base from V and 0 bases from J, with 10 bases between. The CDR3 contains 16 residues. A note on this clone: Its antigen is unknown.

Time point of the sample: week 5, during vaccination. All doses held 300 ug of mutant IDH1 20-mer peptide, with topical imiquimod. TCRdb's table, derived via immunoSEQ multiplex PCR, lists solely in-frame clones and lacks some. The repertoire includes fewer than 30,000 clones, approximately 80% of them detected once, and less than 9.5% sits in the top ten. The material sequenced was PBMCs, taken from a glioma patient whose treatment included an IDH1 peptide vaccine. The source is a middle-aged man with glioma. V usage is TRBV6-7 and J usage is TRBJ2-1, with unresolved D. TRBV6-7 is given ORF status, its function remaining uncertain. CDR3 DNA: TGTGCCAGCAGTTACTGTGACACACACTCCTACAATGAGCAGTTCTTC. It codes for CASSYCDTHSYNEQFF.